Sequencing of this TCR beta chain was carried out in a study of cytomegalovirus exposure and HLA in healthy donors. Study-wide findings and caveats: Specific recognition of CMV antigens was confirmed in vitro for a few chains (all CMV-associated). Reports credit the classifier with highly specific, highly sensitive diagnosis of cytomegalovirus status. Associated with cytomegalovirus, according to the listing, were approximately 160 TCR beta chains.

Unmatched junction bases numbered 5, after V lost 10 bases and J lost 6 bases. CDR3 length: 13 residues. A remark on this clone: The antigen is undetermined.

This table comes from immunoSEQ multiplex PCR, and its TCRdb copy is limited to in-frame clones, with some not included. The table includes 92,000 or so clones, roughly 96% detected once. The J gene is TRBJ1-4, the V gene TRBV23-1, with TRBD1 identical over 10 bases. TRBV23-1 is identified as an open reading frame with a role that is uncertain. This receptor was identified in a young man in good health and CMV-seronegative. Sequenced sample: PBMCs. CDR3 amino acids: CATKTGGYEKLFF. The CDR3 bases are TGCGCCACTAAGACAGGGGGCTATGAAAAACTGTTTTTT.